These 22 T cell receptor beta chains originate from one sample sequenced in a study of T cell responses to AZD1222 COVID-19 vaccine. Here immunoSEQ multiplex PCR was the method, and the copy in TCRdb shows in-frame clones only, minus some. This repertoire shows approximately 100,000 clones, approximately 96% found once; its top ten account for 2.2%. The sample in question was peripheral blood, obtained on day 0 of AZD1222 vaccination. These receptor sequences come from an adult in good health.

V gene TRBV6-5 combines with J gene TRBJ2-3, with TRBD2 matching over 7 bases. Germline V gene data show CDR1 as MNHEY and CDR2 as SVGAGI. Losses at the gene ends were 2 bases for V and 2 bases for J; bases not matched to a gene: 4. This CDR3 spans 15 amino acids. The CDR3 protein is CASSYREEATDTQYF. In DNA form, the CDR3 reads TGTGCCAGCAGTTACCGGGAGGAGGCCACAGATACGCAGTATTTT.

The chain joins TRBV6-6 to TRBJ2-1; D is unclear. CDR1 and CDR2 (germline): MNHNY, SVGAGI (reference sequence). Trimming pared 6 bases from V and 3 bases from J, leaving 15 bases between. The CDR3 spans 15 residues. CDR3 residues: CASSDPSKGYNEQFF. CDR3 DNA: TGTGCCAGCAGCGACCCTTCTAAAGGCTACAATGAGCAGTTCTTC.

The V and J genes are TRBV6-5 and TRBJ2-1; weak D call: TRBD2 (7 bases). The CDR3 contains 13 residues. The germline gives CDR1 MNHEY, CDR2 SVGAGI. The CDR3 here is CAAWGGADNEQFF. Written as DNA, the CDR3 is TGTGCTGCCTGGGGGGGGGCGGACAATGAGCAGTTCTTC.

The chain joins TRBV5-8 to TRBJ1-5; D gene uncertain. Trimming stripped 0 bases from V and 0 bases from J, with 7 bases between. Germline assignment: CDR1 SGHTS and CDR2 YDEGEE. The CDR3 sequence is 15 residues long. CDR3 region: CASSLVGYSNQPQHF. The CDR3 DNA reads TGTGCCAGCAGCTTGGTAGGGTATAGCAATCAGCCCCAGCATTTT.

The chain links TRBV27 to TRBJ1-6, with D possibly TRBD1 on 6 matching bases. With 2 bases removed from V and 3 bases from J, the gap between germline ends came to 8 bases. This CDR3 is built from 15 residues. The germline V gene encodes CDR1 MNHEY and CDR2 SMNVEV (reference sequence). The DNA for the CDR3 is TGTGCCAGCAGTTTACAGGGGTTCTATAATTCACCCCTCCACTTT. Its protein is CASSLQGFYNSPLHF.

This clone appeared a single time. CDR3 in amino acids: CASRRGAGLGGYTF. CDR3 coding DNA: TGTGCCAGTCGCAGGGGAGCGGGGCTCGGTGGCTACACCTTC. The rearrangement uses TRBV19 and TRBJ1-2; a possible D gene is TRBD1 (6 bases). The CDR3 has 14 residues. CDR1 LNHDA and CDR2 SQIVND come from the germline V gene (reference sequence). V was shortened by 8 bases and J by 7 bases, with 20 bases between the two germline ends. The full variable domain, in which reference TRBV19 and TRBJ1-2 provide the parts outside the CDR3, is DGGITQSPKYLFRKEGQNVTLSCEQNLNHDAMYWYRQDPGQGLRLIYYSQIVNDFQKGDIAEGYSVSREKKESFPLTVTSAQKNPTAFYLCASRRGAGLGGYTFGSGTRLTVV.

J is TRBJ1-2 and V is TRBV28; no firm D call. In germline, CDR1 is MDHEN, CDR2 SYDVKM. The CDR3 is 10 residues long. Trimming took 10 bases from V and 7 from J, leaving 10 bases between them. CDR3 loop: CATQGIGYTF. CDR3 coding DNA: TGTGCCACCCAAGGGATTGGCTACACCTTC.

The chain has TRBV5-4 and TRBJ2-7, with D unresolved. Germline CDR1 is SGHNT and CDR2 is YYREEE (reference sequence). There are 13 residues in the CDR3. V was pared by 2 bases and J by 1 base, with 7 bases between. The CDR3 here is CASSFETSYEQYF. The CDR3 DNA reads as TGTGCCAGCAGCTTTGAAACTTCCTACGAGCAGTACTTC. Together with reference TRBV5-4 and TRBJ2-7, the CDR3 gives the full variable domain: ETGVTQSPTHLIKTRGQQVTLRCSSQSGHNTVSWYQQALGQGPQFIFQYYREEENGRGNFPPRFSGLQFPNYSSELNVNALELDDSALYLCASSFETSYEQYFGPGTRLTVT.

J is TRBJ1-1 and V is TRBV7-6; D call uncertain. Germline values: CDR1 SGHVS, CDR2 FNYEAQ. This CDR3 spans 13 amino acids. V lost 0 bases and J lost 6, with 8 bases in between. The CDR3 spells CASSLARTSEAFF. The CDR3 DNA is TGTGCCAGCAGCTTAGCTAGGACGTCTGAAGCTTTCTTT. Full variable domain (outside the CDR3, taken from reference TRBV7-6 and TRBJ1-1): GAGVSQSPRYKVTKRGQDVALRCDPISGHVSLYWYRQALGQGPEFLTYFNYEAQQDKSGLPNDRFSAERPEGSISTLTIQRTEQRDSAMYRCASSLARTSEAFFGQGTRLTVV.

The rearrangement joins TRBV28 to TRBJ1-2, with a tentative D call TRBD1 (5 bases). V shed 3 bases and J shed 6 bases, with 35 bases lying between them. This CDR3 has 21 amino acids. Germline assignment: CDR1 MDHEN and CDR2 SYDVKM. The chain's CDR3 is CASSFPDTTSDAESGGHGYTF. CDR3 nucleotides: TGTGCCAGCAGTTTCCCCGACACCACGTCAGACGCCGAGAGCGGGGGACATGGCTACACCTTC.

The chain links TRBV11-3 to TRBJ1-2, with no clear D. The V end lost 1 base, the J end lost 4 bases, and 7 bases lay between the germline ends. CDR3 size: 13 residues. Germline V CDR1 and CDR2: SGHNT, YENEEA. CDR3 DNA: TGTGCCAGCAGCTTAGCCGGGCTCTATGGCTACACCTTC. This codes for CASSLAGLYGYTF.

This clone appeared a single time. This CDR3 is CASSGGLAGGQDTQYF. The CDR3 region has the DNA TGTGCCAGCAGCGGGGGACTAGCGGGGGGCCAGGATACGCAGTATTTT. The rearrangement links TRBV5-4 to TRBJ2-3; TRBD2 matches 15 bases. V gave up 4 bases and J gave up 6 bases; unmatched junction bases: 6. In germline, CDR1 is SGHNT, CDR2 YYREEE (reference sequence). The CDR3 spans 16 residues.

This chain joins TRBV5-8 and TRBJ2-1; no clear D. Trimming took 3 bases from V and 15 from J, leaving 16 bases between them. Germline values: CDR1 SGHTS, CDR2 YDEGEE. The CDR3 consists of 12 residues. This CDR3 reads CASSWNIDSWFF. The DNA of the CDR3 is TGTGCCAGCAGCTGGAACATCGATTCGTGGTTCTTC.

This clone was observed once. This rearrangement joins TRBV15 to TRBJ2-2, with D hard to call. This CDR3 region has 14 residues. Trimming took off 5 bases at V and 6 bases at J, with 13 bases between the two ends. Germline V gene data show CDR1 as LNHNV and CDR2 as YYDKDF (reference sequence). The CDR3 loop reads CATSPTLPPGELFF. In DNA, the CDR3 is TGTGCCACCAGCCCTACTCTCCCGCCCGGGGAGCTGTTTTTT. The complete variable domain, with remaining parts taken from reference TRBV15 and TRBJ2-2, reads DAMVIQNPRYQVTQFGKPVTLSCSQTLNHNVMYWYQQKSSQAPKLLFHYYDKDFNNEADTPDNFQSRRPNTSFCFLDIRSPGLGDTAMYLCATSPTLPPGELFFGEGSRLTVL.

This chain connects TRBV28 to TRBJ1-1, with D possibly matching TRBD1 (5 bases). Germline V lookup: CDR1 MDHEN, CDR2 SYDVKM. V was pared by 6 bases and J by 1 base, with 18 bases between. CDR3 length equals 16 residues. The CDR3 sequence is CASSQIVTETNTEAFF. For the CDR3, the DNA is TGTGCCAGCAGCCAGATTGTGACAGAGACGAACACTGAAGCTTTCTTT.

The rearrangement uses TRBV12-3 or TRBV12-4 and TRBJ1-2; D perhaps matches TRBD1 (6 bases). Trimming removed 3 bases from V and 8 bases from J, with 7 bases in between. The length of the CDR3 is 11 residues. In DNA form, the CDR3 reads TGTGCCAGCAGTTTCGGGGGCGGCTACACCTTC. Its protein product is CASSFGGGYTF.

The V call is TRBV5-8, the J call TRBJ1-2; D is unresolved. The CDR3 is made up of 14 amino acids. The V end was cut by 4 bases, the J end by 2 bases, with 12 bases between. CDR1 is SGHTS, CDR2 YDEGEE, per germline. The CDR3 loop reads CASSRTRNNYGYTF. Here the CDR3 DNA reads TGTGCCAGCAGCCGCACGCGGAACAACTATGGCTACACCTTC.

V usage is TRBV7-8 and J usage is TRBJ1-1; 8 bases are a match to TRBD1. The CDR3 is made up of 15 amino acids. Per the germline V gene, CDR1 is SGHVS and CDR2 is FQNEAQ. Germline trimming cut 4 bases from V and 3 bases from J; bases unmatched to any gene: 7. CDR3 sequence reads: CASSSRRQGYTEAFF. The CDR3 bases are TGTGCCAGCAGCTCCCGCAGACAGGGGTACACTGAAGCTTTCTTT.

The chain links TRBV11-3 to TRBJ1-2; 8 positions agree with TRBD1. The V gene end was trimmed by 4 bases and the J gene end by 5 bases; junction bases not matched to a gene: 6. The length of the CDR3 is 14 residues. Germline CDR1 is SGHNT and CDR2 is YENEEA. The CDR3 DNA follows: TGTGCCAGCAGCTCCTTGACAGGGGTGTATGGCTACACCTTC. Amino acid sequence: CASSSLTGVYGYTF. Full variable domain (missing parts from reference TRBV11-3 and TRBJ1-2): EAGVVQSPRYKIIEKKQPVAFWCNPISGHNTLYWYLQNLGQGPELLIRYENEEAVDDSQLPKDRFSAERLKGVDSTLKIQPAELGDSAVYLCASSSLTGVYGYTFGSGTRLTVV.

The chain recombines TRBV7-2 with TRBJ2-1; D gene ambiguous. The germline V gene has CDR1 SGHTA and CDR2 FQGNSA. The CDR3 is 15 amino acids. The V gene lost 3 bases and the J gene lost 0 bases, with 9 bases spanning the gap. The CDR3 DNA reads as TGTGCCAGCAGCTTTAGTAAGAGCTCCTACAATGAGCAGTTCTTC. Protein product: CASSFSKSSYNEQFF.

J is TRBJ1-3 and V is TRBV11-2; D is perhaps TRBD1 (5 bases). The CDR3 covers 14 residues. Germline V CDR1 and CDR2: SGHAT, FQNNGV. The ends were cut back, 5 bases at V and 2 bases at J, with 10 bases in the middle. CDR3 DNA sequence: TGTGCCAGCAGCCCAACGGGGGCTGGAAACACCATATATTTT. Its translation: CASSPTGAGNTIYF.

This chain joins TRBV27 and TRBJ1-5; D is uncertain. The CDR3 runs 14 residues. Germline-derived CDR1 and CDR2 are MNHEY and SMNVEV (reference sequence). V was shortened by 2 bases and J by 11 bases, with 16 bases between the two germline ends. The CDR3 region is CASSLGQEPESQHF. The CDR3, as DNA: TGTGCCAGCAGTTTAGGCCAGGAGCCTGAGTCCCAGCATTTT.